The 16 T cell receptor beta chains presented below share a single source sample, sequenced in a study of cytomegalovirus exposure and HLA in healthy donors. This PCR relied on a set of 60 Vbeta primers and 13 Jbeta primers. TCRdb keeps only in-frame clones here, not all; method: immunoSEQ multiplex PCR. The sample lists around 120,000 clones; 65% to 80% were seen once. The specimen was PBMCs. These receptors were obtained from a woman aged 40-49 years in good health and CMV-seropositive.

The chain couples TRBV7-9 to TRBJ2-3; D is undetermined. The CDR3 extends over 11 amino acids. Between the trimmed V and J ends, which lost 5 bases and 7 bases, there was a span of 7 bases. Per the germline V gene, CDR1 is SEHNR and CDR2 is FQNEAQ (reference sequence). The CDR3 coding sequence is TGTGCCAGCAGCAATACATATACGCAGTATTTT. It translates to CASSNTYTQYF.

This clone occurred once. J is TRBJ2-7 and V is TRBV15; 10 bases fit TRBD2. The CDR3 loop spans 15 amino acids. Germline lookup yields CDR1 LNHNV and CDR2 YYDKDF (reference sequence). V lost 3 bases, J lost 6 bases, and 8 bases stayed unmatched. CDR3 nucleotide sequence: TGTGCCACCAGCAGGTCCGGGACTAGCGCTCTCGAGCAGTACTTC. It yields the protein CATSRSGTSALEQYF.

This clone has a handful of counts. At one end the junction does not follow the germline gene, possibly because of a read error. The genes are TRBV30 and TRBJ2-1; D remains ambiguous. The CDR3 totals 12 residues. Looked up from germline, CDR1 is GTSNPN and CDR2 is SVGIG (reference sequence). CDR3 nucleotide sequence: TGTGCCTGTCGACTTTCCTCTAATGGGCAGTTCTTC. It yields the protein CACRLSSNGQFF.

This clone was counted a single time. CDR3 nucleotides: TGTGCCTGGAGTGCCCGGACAGCAGATTTTGAGCAGTACTTC. Its translation is CAWSARTADFEQYF. The genes are TRBV30 and TRBJ2-7; the D gene is possibly TRBD1 (6 bases). V was shortened by 1 base and J by 7 bases, with 17 bases between the two germline ends. The CDR3 loop spans 14 amino acids. In germline, CDR1 is GTSNPN, CDR2 SVGIG (reference sequence).

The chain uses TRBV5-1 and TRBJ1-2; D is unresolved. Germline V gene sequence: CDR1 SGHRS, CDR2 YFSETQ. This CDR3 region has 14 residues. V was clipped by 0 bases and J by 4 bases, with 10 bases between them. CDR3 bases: TGCGCCAGCAGCTTGGAGGCAAGGAGCTATGGCTACACCTTC. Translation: CASSLEARSYGYTF. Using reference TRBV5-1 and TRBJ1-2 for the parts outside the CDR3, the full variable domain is KAGVTQTPRYLIKTRGQQVTLSCSPISGHRSVSWYQQTPGQGLQFLFEYFSETQRNKGNFPGRFSGRQFSNSRSEMNVSTLELGDSALYLCASSLEARSYGYTFGSGTRLTVV.

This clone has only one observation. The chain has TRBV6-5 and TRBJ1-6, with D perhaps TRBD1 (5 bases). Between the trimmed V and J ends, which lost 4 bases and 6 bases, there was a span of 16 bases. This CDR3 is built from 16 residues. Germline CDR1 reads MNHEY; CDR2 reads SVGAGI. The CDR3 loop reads CASSFWTSRSNSPLHF. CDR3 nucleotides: TGTGCCAGCAGTTTTTGGACAAGTAGATCTAATTCACCCCTCCACTTT.

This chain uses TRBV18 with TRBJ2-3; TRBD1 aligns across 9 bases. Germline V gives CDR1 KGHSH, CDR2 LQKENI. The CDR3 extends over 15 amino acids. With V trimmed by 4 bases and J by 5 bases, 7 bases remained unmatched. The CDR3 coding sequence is TGTGCCAGCTCACGCCAGGACAGGGGAATAGATACGCAGTATTTT. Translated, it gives CASSRQDRGIDTQYF.

The CDR3 sequence: CASSEVVAGETQYF. DNA for the CDR3: TGTGCCAGCAGTGAAGTAGTAGCCGGGGAGACCCAGTACTTC. The J gene is TRBJ2-5, the V gene TRBV2, with unresolved D. Germline assignment: CDR1 SNHLY and CDR2 FYNNEI. This CDR3 is built from 14 residues. V shed 1 base and J shed 5 bases, with 11 bases lying between them.

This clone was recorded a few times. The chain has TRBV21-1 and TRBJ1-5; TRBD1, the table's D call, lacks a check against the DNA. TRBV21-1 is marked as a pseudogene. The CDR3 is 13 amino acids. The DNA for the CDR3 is TGTGCCAGCAACGACAGGGTCAATCAGCCCCAGCATTTT. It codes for CASNDRVNQPQHF.

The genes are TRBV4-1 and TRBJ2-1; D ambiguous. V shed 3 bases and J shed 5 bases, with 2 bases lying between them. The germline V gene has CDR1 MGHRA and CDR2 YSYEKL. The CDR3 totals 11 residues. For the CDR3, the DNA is TGCGCCAGCAGCCACAACAATGAGCAGTTCTTC. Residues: CASSHNNEQFF.

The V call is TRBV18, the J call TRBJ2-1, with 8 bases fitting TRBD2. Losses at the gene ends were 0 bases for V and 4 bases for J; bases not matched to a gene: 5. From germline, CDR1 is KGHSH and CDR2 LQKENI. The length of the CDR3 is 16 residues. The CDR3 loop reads CASSPPTGGGYNEQFF. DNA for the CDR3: TGTGCCAGCTCACCACCGACGGGAGGGGGTTACAATGAGCAGTTCTTC. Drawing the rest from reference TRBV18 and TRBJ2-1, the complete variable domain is NAGVMQNPRHLVRRRGQEARLRCSPMKGHSHVYWYRQLPEEGLKFMVYLQKENIIDESGMPKERFSAEFPKEGPSILRIQQVVRGDSAAYFCASSPPTGGGYNEQFFGPGTRLTVL.

DNA for the CDR3: TGTGCCAGCAGCCGAGGGACAGAGCGGTATGGCTACACCTTC. Its translation: CASSRGTERYGYTF. The V gene is TRBV5-4, the J gene TRBJ1-2, with 7 nucleotides matching TRBD1. Germline V gives CDR1 SGHNT, CDR2 YYREEE (reference sequence). The CDR3 has 14 amino acids. V was clipped by 4 bases and J by 5 bases; unmatched bases: 8.

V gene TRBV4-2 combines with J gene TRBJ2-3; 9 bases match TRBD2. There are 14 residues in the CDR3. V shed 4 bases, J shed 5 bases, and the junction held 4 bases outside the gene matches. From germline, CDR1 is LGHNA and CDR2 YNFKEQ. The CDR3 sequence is CASSRGGAEDTQYF. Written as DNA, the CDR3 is TGTGCCAGCAGCCGCGGGGGGGCCGAAGATACGCAGTATTTT.

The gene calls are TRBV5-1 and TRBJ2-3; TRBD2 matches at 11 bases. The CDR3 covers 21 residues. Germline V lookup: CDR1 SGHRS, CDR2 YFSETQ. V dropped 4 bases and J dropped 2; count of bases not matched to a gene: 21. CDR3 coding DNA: TGCGCCAGCAGCCCGCACCAACTTATTACTAGCGGGAGAGGATACACAGATACGCAGTATTTT. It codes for CASSPHQLITSGRGYTDTQYF.

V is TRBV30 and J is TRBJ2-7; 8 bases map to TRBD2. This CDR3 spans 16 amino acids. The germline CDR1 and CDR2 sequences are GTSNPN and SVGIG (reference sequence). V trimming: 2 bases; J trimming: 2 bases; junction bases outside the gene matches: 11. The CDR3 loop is CAWSHTSGRRTYEQYF. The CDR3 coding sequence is TGTGCCTGGAGTCATACTAGCGGACGTCGAACCTACGAGCAGTACTTC. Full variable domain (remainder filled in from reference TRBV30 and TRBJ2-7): SQTIHQWPATLVQPVGSPLSLECTVEGTSNPNLYWYRQAAGRGLQLLFYSVGIGQISSEVPQNLSASRPQDRQFILSSKKLLLSDSGFYLCAWSHTSGRRTYEQYFGPGTRLTVT.

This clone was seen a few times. The CDR3 DNA sequence: TGTGCCAGTGGGACGCCACTACAGGGGTACACTGAAGCTTTCTTT. It specifies CASGTPLQGYTEAFF. The V and J genes are TRBV19 and TRBJ1-1; 7 nucleotides match TRBD1. The CDR3 length is 15 residues. Germline assignment: CDR1 LNHDA and CDR2 SQIVND (reference sequence). V was pared by 8 bases and J by 3 bases, with 12 bases of the junction left unmatched.